This record concerns one T cell receptor (beta chain) sequence. The target antigen is unknown. MiXCR was run by TCRdb on the RACE reads, yielding one entry per CDR3 protein. The sample contains about 94,000 distinct CDR3 sequences, about 9.3% of which appear only once. This specimen belongs to a study of human T cells and chemical hapten exposure. Study information: Patients received weekly diphenylcyclopropenone doses to the scalp throughout the approximately 24-week study. Patients were mainly female, each with alopecia areata, totalis or universalis. Study observations and caveats: Expanded TCRs grouped into significantly more large CDR3 similarity clusters than controls produced.

CDR1 is SGHTA, CDR2 FQGNSA, per germline. V gave up 1 base and J gave up 4 bases, with 14 bases separating them. CDR3 length: 16 amino acids. Noted time point: patch test 2, 6 weeks after DPC sensitization. Sample treatment: therapeutic diphenylcyclopropenone sensitization with weekly scalp DPC. Every donor had alopecia and was 18 to 70 years old; all were suitable for DPC. The sample in question was whole blood, obtained in connection with sensitization to the hapten diphenylcyclopropenone (DPC). The source is a woman between 40 and 50 years old with alopecia areata. Some clones in this sample may be carry-over from other donors' samples. V and J are TRBV7-2 and TRBJ1-5; possibly TRBD1 for D (5 bases). This chain's CDR3 is CASSLVTGGTNQPQHF. CDR3 bases: TGTGCCAGCAGCTTAGTAACTGGGGGGACGAATCAGCCCCAGCATTTT.